A single sample gave rise to the 32 T cell receptor beta chains below, sequenced in a study of circulating and synovial CD4+ cells in juvenile arthritis. Sequencing was performed with immunoSEQ multiplex PCR; in TCRdb, only in-frame clones are kept and a portion is missing. Among about 34,000 clones listed, about 95% were seen once. Sequenced material: CD4+ T cells from blood. The receptors stem from a human donor with juvenile idiopathic arthritis.

This sequence joins TRBV6-5 and TRBJ1-2; a possible D gene is TRBD1 (6 bases). This CDR3 is built from 12 residues. Germline CDR1 and CDR2: MNHEY and SVGAGI. V lost 6 bases and J lost 7, with 12 bases in between. CDR3 DNA sequence: TGTGCCAGCAGCCGTGACAGGCGTGGCTACACCTTC. This encodes CASSRDRRGYTF.

The chain couples TRBV7-2 to TRBJ2-1, with 7 bases aligning to TRBD2. The trim removed 1 base at V and 9 bases at J, leaving 6 bases unmatched. Germline CDR1 reads SGHTA; CDR2 reads FQGNSA. The length of the CDR3 is 14 residues. CDR3 nucleotides: TGTGCCAGCAGCTTAGGACGGGAGGTTGGTGAGCAGTTCTTC. It is translated as CASSLGREVGEQFF.

The gene calls are TRBV6-4 and TRBJ2-7, with 11 bases aligning to TRBD1. The CDR3 runs 15 residues. Per the germline V gene, CDR1 is MRHNA and CDR2 is SNTAGT. Trimming took 8 bases from V and 4 from J; bases not matched to a gene: 10. CDR3 loop: CASGTGGWCSYEQYF. As DNA, the CDR3 is TGTGCCAGCGGGACAGGGGGTTGGTGTTCGTACGAGCAGTACTTC.

This chain connects TRBV7-6 to TRBJ1-2; 7 bases line up with TRBD1. CDR3 length: 13 amino acids. Germline CDR1 SGHVS, CDR2 FNYEAQ. J gave up 4 bases and V 4 bases, and 3 bases lay outside the gene matches. CDR3 nucleotides: TGTGCCAGCAGCTGGGGACAGAGCTATGGCTACACCTTC. Translated, it gives CASSWGQSYGYTF.

The V and J genes are TRBV25-1 and TRBJ1-1, with a weak D call TRBD1 (5 bases). CDR3 length equals 12 residues. The germline V gene encodes CDR1 MGHDK and CDR2 SYGVNS. V was clipped by 6 bases and J by 1 base, with 6 bases between them. The DNA for the CDR3 is TGTGCCAGCAGAACAGGGAACACTGAAGCTTTCTTT. It encodes CASRTGNTEAFF.

V is TRBV4-2 and J is TRBJ2-1; 12 bases fit TRBD2. This CDR3 is built from 17 residues. Germline loops: CDR1 LGHNA, CDR2 YNFKEQ. V shed 5 bases, J shed 6 bases, and the junction held 11 bases outside the gene matches. CDR3 bases: TGTGCCAGCAGCGCCCCTAGCGGGGGGGGGCTGATCAATGAGCAGTTCTTC. Translation gives CASSAPSGGGLINEQFF.

The chain joins TRBV6-1 to TRBJ2-1; D remains unclear. This CDR3 comprises 15 residues. Germline V gene lookup returns CDR1 MNHNS and CDR2 SASEGT. V was shortened by 4 bases and J by 0 bases, with 10 bases between the two germline ends. The chain's CDR3 is CASSGSMSSYNEQFF. CDR3 nucleotides: TGTGCCAGCAGTGGATCTATGAGCTCCTACAATGAGCAGTTCTTC.

The rearrangement links TRBV18 to TRBJ2-7, with a possible D match to TRBD2 (6 bases). Germline CDR1 is KGHSH and CDR2 is LQKENI. Trimming removed 5 bases at V and 5 bases at J, with 16 bases between. The CDR3 is made up of 14 amino acids. CDR3 residues: CASSSSEGLDEQYF. Here the CDR3 DNA reads TGTGCCAGCTCAAGTTCGGAGGGCCTGGACGAGCAGTACTTC.

This chain joins TRBV19 and TRBJ2-5, with D perhaps TRBD1 (6 bases). The ends were cut back, 4 bases at V and 2 bases at J, with 11 bases in the middle. Per germline, CDR1 LNHDA and CDR2 SQIVND (reference sequence). The CDR3 extends over 14 amino acids. The chain's CDR3 is CASSKGQLQETQYF. The CDR3 coding sequence is TGTGCCAGTAGTAAAGGACAGCTACAAGAGACCCAGTACTTC.

The chain couples TRBV6-5 to TRBJ1-2, with TRBD1 as a possible D gene (6 bases). Germline V CDR1 and CDR2: MNHEY, SVGAGI. The CDR3 is made up of 13 amino acids. Trimming shortened V by 2 bases and J by 6 bases, and 10 bases separated the two germline ends. The CDR3 DNA is TGTGCCAGCAGTTACACGGACAGTCATGGCTACACCTTC. Translated: CASSYTDSHGYTF.

The chain uses TRBV28 and TRBJ2-7; D may be TRBD1 (6 bases). This CDR3 region has 15 residues. Trimming shortened V by 5 bases and J by 0 bases, and 14 bases separated the two germline ends. Germline-derived CDR1 and CDR2 are MDHEN and SYDVKM. In nucleotides, the CDR3 is TGTGCCAGCAGTCGGACAGAAAAAATCTCCTACGAGCAGTACTTC. Encoded protein: CASSRTEKISYEQYF.

This chain connects TRBV5-4 to TRBJ1-2; maybe TRBD1 (6 bases). The CDR3 length is 14 residues. V shed 0 bases and J shed 4 bases, with 10 bases lying between them. CDR1 and CDR2 (germline): SGHNT, YYREEE (reference sequence). The CDR3 spells CASSLADSSYGYTF. The CDR3 DNA sequence: TGTGCCAGCAGCTTGGCGGACAGCAGCTATGGCTACACCTTC.

A single count supports this clone. The V call is TRBV18, the J call TRBJ2-5; 9 bases are shared with TRBD2. V shed 4 bases and J 1 base; nucleotides not matched to a gene: 10. This CDR3 comprises 17 residues. The germline V gene encodes CDR1 KGHSH and CDR2 LQKENI. CDR3 loop: CASSRRGGGAFQETQYF. The CDR3 nucleotides read TGTGCCAGCTCACGACGGGGCGGGGGGGCCTTCCAAGAGACCCAGTACTTC.

J is TRBJ2-1 and V is TRBV9; 8 positions match TRBD2. The CDR3 extends over 16 amino acids. Germline assignment: CDR1 SGDLS and CDR2 YYNGEE. The V segment lost 4 bases and the J segment 0 bases; nucleotides outside the gene matches: 6. CDR3 in amino acids: CASSRTSGNSYNEQFF. CDR3 DNA: TGTGCCAGCAGCCGCACTAGCGGTAACTCCTACAATGAGCAGTTCTTC. The full variable domain, completed using reference TRBV9 and TRBJ2-1, is DSGVTQTPKHLITATGQRVTLRCSPRSGDLSVYWYQQSLDQGLQFLIQYYNGEERAKGNILERFSAQQFPDLHSELNLSSLELGDSALYFCASSRTSGNSYNEQFFGPGTRLTVL.

The chain carries TRBV2 and TRBJ2-1, with 9 bases identical to TRBD2. The CDR3 is 17 amino acids. Germline-derived CDR1 and CDR2 are SNHLY and FYNNEI. V lost 8 bases, J lost 5 bases, and 16 bases stayed unmatched. CDR3 DNA sequence: TGTGCCAGCTGGGGGGGCGGGAGGGCCCGTGTGAACAATGAGCAGTTCTTC. This codes for CASWGGGRARVNNEQFF.

The rearrangement uses TRBV27 and TRBJ1-2; a possible D gene is TRBD1 (5 bases). Trimming removed 4 bases at V and 5 bases at J, with 8 bases between. This CDR3 is built from 12 residues. CDR1 MNHEY and CDR2 SMNVEV come from the germline V gene (reference sequence). Here the CDR3 reads CASSSTAYGYTF. In DNA, the CDR3 is TGTGCCAGCAGTTCGACAGCTTATGGCTACACCTTC.

The gene calls are TRBV7-2 and TRBJ1-4; D remains ambiguous. Germline CDR1 is SGHTA and CDR2 is FQGNSA. The V end was cut by 1 base, the J end by 0 bases, with 6 bases between. This CDR3 is built from 15 residues. The CDR3 sequence is CASSLVSATNEKLFF. CDR3 sequence (DNA): TGTGCCAGCAGCTTAGTTTCAGCAACTAATGAAAAACTGTTTTTT.

Note on this clone: Different DNA sequences within this sample yield the same CDR3. V gene TRBV4-1 combines with J gene TRBJ1-6, with TRBD1 as a possible D gene (5 bases). Trimming removed 4 bases from V and 0 bases from J, with 22 bases in between. CDR1 and CDR2 from the germline V gene are MGHRA and YSYEKL. The length of the CDR3 is 20 residues. The CDR3, as DNA: TGCGCCAGCAGCCCCCACTCTGGCGGGACTGATAGCTCCTATAATTCACCCCTCCACTTT. This gives the protein CASSPHSGGTDSSYNSPLHF.

Of note for this clone: One end of the junction does not line up with germline, which may come from a read error. Additional DNA sequences in this sample encode the identical CDR3. V gene TRBV6-6 combines with J gene TRBJ1-6; tentative D call: TRBD1 (5 bases). Germline CDR1 MNHNY, CDR2 SVGAGI (reference sequence). The CDR3 spans 13 residues. The CDR3 DNA reads TGTGCCGTCCGGGACTGGGATAATTCCCCCCTCCACTTT. Protein product: CAVRDWDNSPLHF.

J is TRBJ1-2 and V is TRBV18; 8 bases align to TRBD1. J was trimmed by 6 bases and V by 5 bases; bases with no gene match: 14. Germline CDR1 reads KGHSH; CDR2 reads LQKENI. The CDR3 length is 16 residues. CDR3: CASSSWAGGAEDGYTF. The CDR3 DNA reads as TGTGCCAGCTCATCCTGGGCAGGGGGCGCGGAAGATGGCTACACCTTC.

DNA for the CDR3: TGTGCCAGCAGAACCGGGACTAGCGTTGTTACGCAGTATTTT. This gives the protein CASRTGTSVVTQYF. The rearrangement uses TRBV6-1 and TRBJ2-3, with 10 bases lining up with TRBD2. The CDR3 runs 14 residues. Germline-derived CDR1 and CDR2 are MNHNS and SASEGT. Germline trimming cut 6 bases from V and 8 bases from J; bases unmatched to any gene: 8.

The chain carries TRBV27 and TRBJ1-1; D perhaps matches TRBD1 (6 bases). The CDR3 loop spans 16 amino acids. V was pared by 8 bases and J by 1 base, with 20 bases between. Germline values: CDR1 MNHEY, CDR2 SMNVEV (reference sequence). This CDR3 is CASRPHAGTPNTEAFF. The CDR3 DNA sequence: TGTGCCAGCCGACCTCACGCCGGGACACCGAACACTGAAGCTTTCTTT.

The V gene is TRBV19, the J gene TRBJ2-1, with 8 bases matching TRBD2. CDR1 LNHDA and CDR2 SQIVND come from the germline V gene (reference sequence). The junction had 4 bases not matched to a gene; V was cut back by 4 bases and J by 5 bases. The CDR3 is 14 residues long. CDR3 sequence reads: CASSRELADNEQFF. CDR3 nucleotide sequence: TGTGCCAGTAGTAGGGAACTAGCGGACAATGAGCAGTTCTTC.

The CDR3 DNA follows: TGTGCCAGCAGCGTAGGACTAGCGGGGGTCAGCTCCTACAATGAGCAGTTCTTC. This sequence encodes CASSVGLAGVSSYNEQFF. The genes are TRBV9 and TRBJ2-1, with 12 bases that match TRBD2. CDR1 and CDR2 (germline): SGDLS, YYNGEE. The CDR3 has 18 amino acids. Losses at the gene ends were 0 bases for V and 0 bases for J; bases not matched to a gene: 4. Looking up the rest from reference TRBV9 and TRBJ2-1 gives the full variable domain: DSGVTQTPKHLITATGQRVTLRCSPRSGDLSVYWYQQSLDQGLQFLIQYYNGEERAKGNILERFSAQQFPDLHSELNLSSLELGDSALYFCASSVGLAGVSSYNEQFFGPGTRLTVL.

In its sample, this clone was seen once. This chain joins TRBV12-2 and TRBJ1-5. TRBV12-2 is classified as a pseudogene. This CDR3 comprises 15 residues. CDR3 protein: CASRLALAPVRSQHF. The CDR3 DNA follows: TGTGCAAGTCGCTTAGCTCTAGCCCCAGTTCGGTCCCAGCATTTT.

The chain combines TRBV10-3 with TRBJ1-1, with 7 bases that match TRBD1. V shed 6 bases and J 4 bases; nucleotides not matched to a gene: 8. Germline V lookup: CDR1 ENHRY, CDR2 SYGVKD. The CDR3 covers 14 residues. The CDR3 sequence: CAISVDRKVTEAFF. The CDR3 bases are TGTGCCATCAGCGTGGACAGGAAGGTCACTGAAGCTTTCTTT.

The CDR3 here is CSARIGQAEFF. CDR3 DNA sequence: TGCAGTGCTCGAATCGGACAGGCTGAGTTCTTC. The V gene is TRBV20-1, the J gene TRBJ2-1, with TRBD1 identical over 7 bases. CDR1 and CDR2 (germline): DFQATT, SNEGSKA (reference sequence). This CDR3 comprises 11 residues. The junction had 9 bases not matched to a gene; V was cut back by 5 bases and J by 14 bases.

V is TRBV18 and J is TRBJ2-7; 8 nucleotides align to TRBD2. The CDR3 is made up of 15 amino acids. CDR1 is KGHSH and CDR2 is LQKENI in the germline V gene. Trimming at V came to 3 bases and at J to 0 bases, leaving 4 bases not matched to a gene. The CDR3 region is CASSPPRGGSYEQYF. Written as DNA, the CDR3 is TGTGCCAGCTCACCCCCCCGGGGGGGCTCCTACGAGCAGTACTTC.

The chain couples TRBV18 to TRBJ2-7, with D possibly TRBD2 on 5 matching bases. V gave up 5 bases and J gave up 6 bases, with 20 bases separating them. Germline V lookup: CDR1 KGHSH, CDR2 LQKENI. The CDR3 spans 15 residues. Written as DNA, the CDR3 is TGTGCCAGCTCAATGAGGGAAATGACCTTTTTCGAGCAGTACTTC. Amino acid sequence: CASSMREMTFFEQYF. Filled out from reference TRBV18 and TRBJ2-7, the complete variable domain reads NAGVMQNPRHLVRRRGQEARLRCSPMKGHSHVYWYRQLPEEGLKFMVYLQKENIIDESGMPKERFSAEFPKEGPSILRIQQVVRGDSAAYFCASSMREMTFFEQYFGPGTRLTVT.

The rearrangement links TRBV5-1 to TRBJ2-7; D gene uncertain. Germline V CDR1 and CDR2: SGHRS, YFSETQ. Trimming stripped 0 bases from V and 0 bases from J, with 4 bases between. The CDR3 contains 13 residues. CDR3 sequence: CASSLESSYEQYF. CDR3 bases: TGCGCCAGCAGCTTGGAGAGCTCCTACGAGCAGTACTTC.

The chain joins TRBV13 to TRBJ1-5; 9 bases are shared with TRBD1. V lost 0 bases and J lost 0; bases outside the gene matches: 0. The CDR3 has 16 amino acids. Looked up from germline, CDR1 is PRHDT and CDR2 is FYEKMQ (reference sequence). CDR3 amino acids: CASSLGGQGSNQPQHF. The CDR3, as DNA: TGTGCCAGCAGCTTAGGGGGACAGGGTAGCAATCAGCCCCAGCATTTT.

V and J are TRBV27 and TRBJ1-1; D is unclear. The CDR3 has 11 amino acids. Trimming left V 9 bases short and J 6 bases short, with 11 bases between. Germline CDR1 MNHEY, CDR2 SMNVEV (reference sequence). The CDR3 spells CASSGRAEAFF. CDR3 nucleotide sequence: TGTGCCAGTAGCGGGCGCGCTGAAGCTTTCTTT.